The 28 T cell receptor beta chains presented below share a single source sample, sequenced in a study of OX40 agonist ivuxolimab in advanced cancers. The repertoire was sequenced with immunoSEQ multiplex PCR; TCRdb's copy has only in-frame clones and lacks some. The profile shows some 50,000 clones, about 81% of them singletons. Sample: CD4+ or CD8+ T cells sorted from blood, taken in a trial of the OX40 agonist ivuxolimab. These TCRs come from an adult with an advanced solid tumor such as melanoma, head and neck, liver or kidney cancer.

The chain carries TRBV11-3 and TRBJ1-4, with 9 bases matching TRBD1. The V gene end was trimmed by 5 bases and the J gene end by 6 bases; junction bases not matched to a gene: 4. Germline V gene lookup returns CDR1 SGHNT and CDR2 YENEEA. This CDR3 comprises 14 residues. DNA for the CDR3: TGTGCCAGCAGCCCGGGACAGGGTGATGAAAAACTGTTTTTT. As protein: CASSPGQGDEKLFF.

The chain links TRBV6-5 to TRBJ2-7; 9 bases agree with TRBD1. The CDR3 is made up of 14 amino acids. Germline V gene data show CDR1 as MNHEY and CDR2 as SVGAGI. Trimming at V came to 5 bases and at J to 3 bases, leaving 5 bases not matched to a gene. For the CDR3, the DNA is TGTGCCAGCAGTGTCGGGACAGGGAACTACGAGCAGTACTTC. Amino acid sequence: CASSVGTGNYEQYF.

This chain connects TRBV5-1 to TRBJ1-2; tentative D call: TRBD1 (6 bases). V was cut by 0 bases and J by 8 bases, with 14 bases left in between. This CDR3 region has 14 residues. Germline V gene data show CDR1 as SGHRS and CDR2 as YFSETQ. CDR3 in amino acids: CASSLDTGFGGYTF. The DNA of the CDR3 is TGCGCCAGCAGCTTGGACACAGGGTTCGGAGGCTACACCTTC.

The chain links TRBV13 to TRBJ2-3; 7 bases agree with TRBD1. Trimming removed 3 bases from V and 4 bases from J; junction bases left unmatched: 10. Germline loops: CDR1 PRHDT, CDR2 FYEKMQ (reference sequence). The CDR3 runs to 16 residues. CDR3 sequence: CASSFYRGLNADTQYF. As DNA, the CDR3 is TGTGCCAGCAGCTTCTACAGGGGATTAAACGCAGATACGCAGTATTTT.

This chain connects TRBV6-5 to TRBJ1-2, with a possible D match to TRBD1 (5 bases). This CDR3 has 13 amino acids. Germline assignment: CDR1 MNHEY and CDR2 SVGAGI. Deletions cut 6 bases from V and 6 bases from J, with 14 bases between. In DNA form, the CDR3 reads TGTGCCAGCAGCCCTGGACGGGGGAATGGCTACACCTTC. It encodes CASSPGRGNGYTF.

This clone was observed a handful of times. The rearrangement links TRBV6-1 to TRBJ2-1; D not resolved. CDR3 length: 13 residues. Trimming shortened V by 7 bases and J by 1 base, and 8 bases separated the two germline ends. In germline, CDR1 is MNHNS, CDR2 SASEGT. DNA for the CDR3: TGTGCCAGCAACGTGAGATCCTACAATGAGCAGTTCTTC. It encodes CASNVRSYNEQFF.

The J gene is TRBJ1-6, the V gene TRBV5-4, with D uncertain. The ends were cut back, 0 bases at V and 7 bases at J, with 11 bases in the middle. Looked up from germline, CDR1 is SGHNT and CDR2 is YYREEE (reference sequence). This CDR3 region has 15 residues. CDR3 nucleotides: TGTGCCAGCAGCTTGGAAGGGTTTGGAAATTCACCCCTCCACTTT. Translation: CASSLEGFGNSPLHF.

This clone was found a few times. The chain is built from TRBV11-2 and TRBJ1-5; TRBD1 aligns across 8 bases. The V gene's germline CDR1 is SGHAT and CDR2 FQNNGV. Trimming cost V 5 bases and J 4 bases; bases outside gene matches: 10. The CDR3 is 16 residues long. The CDR3 protein is CASSPNQGAGNQPQHF. In DNA form, the CDR3 reads TGTGCCAGCAGCCCCAACCAGGGGGCAGGAAATCAGCCCCAGCATTTT.

The chain has TRBV27 and TRBJ2-3; D is perhaps TRBD2 (6 bases). Germline CDR1 MNHEY, CDR2 SMNVEV (reference sequence). The CDR3 is made up of 15 amino acids. Trimming removed 4 bases from V and 0 bases from J, with 11 bases in between. The CDR3 loop reads CASSSPSGSTDTQYF. CDR3 coding DNA: TGTGCCAGCAGTTCACCGAGCGGGAGCACAGATACGCAGTATTTT.

The chain couples TRBV5-1 to TRBJ2-2; D is perhaps TRBD1 or TRBD2 (5 bases each). V lost 2 bases to trimming and J lost 7 bases, with 18 bases between them. The germline gives CDR1 SGHRS, CDR2 YFSETQ. This CDR3 has 16 amino acids. The CDR3 reads CASSLNGASEDGELFF. The DNA for the CDR3 is TGCGCCAGCAGCTTAAACGGGGCTTCCGAAGACGGGGAGCTGTTTTTT.

J is TRBJ2-5 and V is TRBV4-1; 13 bases are shared with TRBD2. Germline CDR1 reads MGHRA; CDR2 reads YSYEKL. Trimming cost V 0 bases and J 3 bases; bases outside gene matches: 4. This CDR3 is built from 17 residues. CDR3 residues: CASSQDGLAGAKETQYF. DNA for the CDR3: TGCGCCAGCAGCCAAGACGGACTAGCGGGGGCAAAAGAGACCCAGTACTTC.

V is TRBV6-5 and J is TRBJ2-2; a possible D gene is TRBD1 (5 bases). CDR1 MNHEY and CDR2 SVGAGI come from the germline V gene. The CDR3 covers 14 residues. The ends were cut back, 7 bases at V and 1 base at J, with 10 bases in the middle. The CDR3 region has the DNA TGTGCCAGCAACATCGACAGGAACACCGGGGAGCTGTTTTTT. This gives the protein CASNIDRNTGELFF.

This clone was found a few times. V and J are TRBV25-1 and TRBJ2-7, with D hard to call. The CDR3 length is 13 residues. Deletions cut 2 bases from V and 3 bases from J, with 8 bases between. Germline V gives CDR1 MGHDK, CDR2 SYGVNS. The CDR3 sequence: CASSEGFGYEQYF. In DNA, the CDR3 is TGTGCCAGCAGTGAAGGGTTCGGCTACGAGCAGTACTTC.

The V and J genes are TRBV29-1 and TRBJ2-3; the match to TRBD2 covers 9 bases. Germline V gene sequence: CDR1 SQVTM, CDR2 ANQGSEA. The trim removed 8 bases at V and 1 base at J, leaving 7 bases unmatched. The CDR3 spans 14 residues. CDR3 loop: CSSASGARTDTQYF. CDR3 bases: TGCAGCTCCGCTAGCGGGGCCCGCACAGATACGCAGTATTTT.

The J gene is TRBJ1-2, the V gene TRBV7-3; D remains unclear. The length of the CDR3 is 13 residues. With 2 bases removed from V and 4 bases from J, the gap between germline ends came to 8 bases. Germline V gene sequence: CDR1 SGHTA, CDR2 FQGTGA. CDR3 region: CASSLGRGYGYTF. The CDR3 DNA sequence: TGTGCCAGCAGCTTAGGGAGAGGCTATGGCTACACCTTC. Together with reference TRBV7-3 and TRBJ1-2, the CDR3 gives the full variable domain: GAGVSQTPSNKVTEKGKYVELRCDPISGHTALYWYRQSLGQGPEFLIYFQGTGAADDSGLPNDRFFAVRPEGSVSTLKIQRTERGDSAVYLCASSLGRGYGYTFGSGTRLTVV.

The genes are TRBV7-2 and TRBJ2-2; 13 bases map to TRBD2. The CDR3 consists of 16 residues. V was clipped by 5 bases and J by 5 bases; unmatched bases: 5. CDR1 and CDR2 (germline): SGHTA, FQGNSA. The CDR3 reads CASSTLAGGFTGELFF. The CDR3 bases are TGTGCCAGCAGCACACTAGCGGGGGGGTTTACCGGGGAGCTGTTTTTT.

The V call is TRBV5-1, the J call TRBJ2-2; TRBD2 might be the D (5 bases). The germline V and J ends were trimmed by 4 bases and 6 bases, with 16 bases remaining between them. From germline, CDR1 is SGHRS and CDR2 YFSETQ. The CDR3 is 15 amino acids. The CDR3 region has the DNA TGCGCCAGCAGCCCGAGGACTTCTATGCCCGGGGAGCTGTTTTTT. Amino acid sequence: CASSPRTSMPGELFF.

This clone ranks as medium-sized. V usage is TRBV6-1 and J usage is TRBJ1-6; 8 positions match TRBD1. The CDR3 has 14 residues. The V gene end was trimmed by 6 bases and the J gene end by 5 bases; junction bases not matched to a gene: 3. Germline V CDR1 and CDR2: MNHNS, SASEGT. The CDR3, as DNA: TGTGCCAGCAGCGGGGGACAGGATAATTCACCCCTCCACTTT. This gives the protein CASSGGQDNSPLHF.

This clone occurred a few times. The gene calls are TRBV7-9 and TRBJ1-5, with TRBD1 as a possible D gene (5 bases). In germline, CDR1 is SEHNR, CDR2 FQNEAQ (reference sequence). V shed 1 base and J shed 5 bases, with 9 bases lying between them. This CDR3 is 14 amino acids long. The CDR3 DNA is TGTGCCAGCAGCTTAGAACAGGACCATCAGCCCCAGCATTTT. Protein: CASSLEQDHQPQHF.

Worth noting for this clone: Other nucleotide sequences from this sample produce the same CDR3. This rearrangement joins TRBV5-4 to TRBJ1-6; the D is unclear. V lost 2 bases and J lost 0, with 6 bases in between. Germline V CDR1 and CDR2: SGHNT, YYREEE (reference sequence). CDR3 length: 15 residues. The DNA for the CDR3 is TGTGCCAGCAGCTTTGGGTCCTCCTATAATTCACCCCTCCACTTT. It specifies CASSFGSSYNSPLHF.

The V call is TRBV19, the J call TRBJ1-5, with 8 bases matching TRBD1. The V segment lost 3 bases and the J segment 4 bases; nucleotides outside the gene matches: 8. Germline CDR1 reads LNHDA; CDR2 reads SQIVND (reference sequence). The CDR3 extends over 16 amino acids. The CDR3 here is CASSIGQGFINQPQHF. The CDR3 DNA reads TGTGCCAGTAGTATTGGACAGGGTTTTATTAATCAGCCCCAGCATTTT.

This clone was seen more than once but under ten times. The rearrangement links TRBV2 to TRBJ2-1, with D possibly matching TRBD1 (5 bases). The germline V and J ends were trimmed by 7 bases and 9 bases, with 13 bases remaining between them. Looked up from germline, CDR1 is SNHLY and CDR2 is FYNNEI. The CDR3 totals 12 residues. CDR3 in amino acids: CASMIQGSEQFF. The DNA of the CDR3 is TGTGCCAGCATGATTCAGGGTAGTGAGCAGTTCTTC.

The chain recombines TRBV7-2 with TRBJ1-2; no clear D. V dropped 5 bases and J dropped 2 bases, with 15 bases sitting between them. CDR3 length equals 15 residues. Germline CDR1 SGHTA, CDR2 FQGNSA. CDR3 sequence: CASSRSHMNNYGYTF. As DNA, the CDR3 is TGTGCCAGCAGCCGTAGCCACATGAACAACTATGGCTACACCTTC. Full variable domain (outside the CDR3, taken from reference TRBV7-2 and TRBJ1-2): GAGVSQSPSNKVTEKGKDVELRCDPISGHTALYWYRQSLGQGLEFLIYFQGNSAPDKSGLPSDRFSAERTGGSVSTLTIQRTQQEDSAVYLCASSRSHMNNYGYTFGSGTRLTVV.

The chain couples TRBV7-2 to TRBJ1-6, with D hard to call. Germline CDR1 is SGHTA and CDR2 is FQGNSA. V was clipped by 5 bases and J by 13 bases, with 12 bases between them. This CDR3 region has 12 residues. CDR3 protein: CASSLPNEPLHF. The DNA for the CDR3 is TGTGCCAGCAGCCTCCCAAATGAGCCCCTCCACTTT.

The CDR3 sequence is CASSAGQGASGELFF. CDR3 bases: TGCGCCAGCAGCGCCGGACAGGGGGCGTCCGGGGAGCTGTTTTTT. The chain couples TRBV5-1 to TRBJ2-2; 11 bases are a match to TRBD1. After removal of 4 bases from V and 6 bases from J, the junction contained 5 bases not matched to a gene. The CDR3 length is 15 residues. The V gene's germline CDR1 is SGHRS and CDR2 YFSETQ.

The J gene is TRBJ1-1, the V gene TRBV5-1, with D tentatively TRBD1 (5 bases). This CDR3 spans 16 amino acids. The V gene's germline CDR1 is SGHRS and CDR2 YFSETQ. V was trimmed by 2 bases and J by 4 bases, leaving 18 bases between them. The DNA for the CDR3 is TGCGCCAGCAGCTTAACGGGGGGATCGTTGAGCACTGAAGCTTTCTTT. As protein: CASSLTGGSLSTEAFF.

The chain recombines TRBV5-4 with TRBJ2-7, with D perhaps TRBD1 (5 bases). This CDR3 is built from 16 residues. CDR1 is SGHNT and CDR2 is YYREEE in the germline V gene (reference sequence). Between the trimmed V and J ends, which lost 4 bases and 4 bases, there was a span of 21 bases. CDR3 amino acids: CASSTAFDTAGYEQYF. The CDR3 DNA reads TGTGCCAGCAGCACCGCGTTTGACACCGCAGGGTACGAGCAGTACTTC.

V gene TRBV7-9 combines with J gene TRBJ2-4, with 7 bases fitting TRBD1. The ends lost 7 bases at V and 3 bases at J; junction bases unmatched: 18. Per germline, CDR1 SEHNR and CDR2 FQNEAQ (reference sequence). The CDR3 totals 18 residues. As DNA, the CDR3 is TGTGCCAGCACCGCGCCTGGGGAACAGGGGATAAGCAAAAACATTCAGTACTTC. This encodes CASTAPGEQGISKNIQYF.